This record covers a single T cell receptor (beta chain). Enrollment of patients from Seattle took place during active infection, with longitudinal follow-up. Under the authors' procedure: Nucleated cell counts were estimated from reference gene primer amplification. Method: immunoSEQ multiplex PCR; TCRdb's copy keeps in-frame clones and lacks some. V, J and clone size were drawn from that table, and D and trimming were deduced from the DNA. The sample lists around 300,000 clones, over 75% occurring once. The data derive from a study of blood T cell repertoires in COVID-19. Looking at the study overall: The analysed material was cDNA or gDNA that came from T cells, B-cell-depleted T cells, or PBMCs.

CDR3 length equals 16 residues. Trimming cost V 4 bases and J 7 bases; bases outside gene matches: 14. Germline V gene sequence: CDR1 MNHEY, CDR2 SVGAGI. V and J are TRBV6-5 and TRBJ2-7; 9 positions match TRBD1. The source is a woman in her twenties or thirties with COVID-19, enrolled during active disease. The sequencing input was peripheral blood. This chain's CDR3 is CASSSTPGQGASEQYF. In nucleotides, the CDR3 is TGTGCCAGCAGTTCAACTCCGGGACAGGGTGCTAGTGAGCAGTACTTC.